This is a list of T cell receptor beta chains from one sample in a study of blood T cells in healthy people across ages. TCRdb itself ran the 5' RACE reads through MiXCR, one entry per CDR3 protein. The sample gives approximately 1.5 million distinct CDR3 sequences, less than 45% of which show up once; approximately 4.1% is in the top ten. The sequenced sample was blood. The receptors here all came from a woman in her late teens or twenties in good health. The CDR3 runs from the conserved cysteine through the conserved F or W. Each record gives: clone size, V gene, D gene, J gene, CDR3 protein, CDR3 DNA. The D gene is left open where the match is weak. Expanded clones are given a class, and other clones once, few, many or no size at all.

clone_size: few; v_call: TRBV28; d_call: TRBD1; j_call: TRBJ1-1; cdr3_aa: CASSFPGQVFEAFF; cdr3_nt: TGTGCCAGCAGTTTCCCGGGACAGGTCTTTGAAGCTTTCTTT
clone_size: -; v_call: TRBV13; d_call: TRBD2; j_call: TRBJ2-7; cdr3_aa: CASSLILAGGEQYF; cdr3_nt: TGTGCCAGCAGCTTAATACTAGCGGGAGGGGAGCAGTACTTC
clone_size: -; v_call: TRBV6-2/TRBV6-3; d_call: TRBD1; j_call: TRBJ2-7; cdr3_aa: CASGGQGVNEQYF; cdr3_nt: TGTGCCAGCGGCGGACAGGGGGTCAACGAGCAGTACTTC
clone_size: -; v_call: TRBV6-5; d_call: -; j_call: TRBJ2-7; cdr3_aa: CASSSSKGTSYEQYF; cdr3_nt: TGTGCCAGCAGTTCAAGCAAGGGAACAAGCTACGAGCAGTACTTC
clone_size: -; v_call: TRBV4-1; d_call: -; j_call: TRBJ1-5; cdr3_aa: CASSPETIGVQPQHF; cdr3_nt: TGCGCCAGCAGCCCTGAAACGATAGGGGTTCAGCCCCAGCATTTT
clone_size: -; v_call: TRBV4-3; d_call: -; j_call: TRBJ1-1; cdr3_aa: CASSQRGAGGGNTEAFF; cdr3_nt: TGCGCCAGCAGCCAAAGGGGCGCGGGGGGAGGGAACACTGAAGCTTTCTTT
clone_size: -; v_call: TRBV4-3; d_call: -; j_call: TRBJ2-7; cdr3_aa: CASSQISQGDYEQYF; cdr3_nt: TGCGCCAGCAGCCAAATCTCTCAGGGTGACTACGAGCAGTACTTC
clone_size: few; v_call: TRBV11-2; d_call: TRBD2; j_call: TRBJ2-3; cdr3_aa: CASSLGASGRRVDTQYF; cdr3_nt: TGTGCCAGCAGCTTAGGAGCTAGCGGGAGGAGGGTTGATACGCAGTATTTT
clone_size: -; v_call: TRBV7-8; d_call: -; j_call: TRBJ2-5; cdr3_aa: CASSRGPIETQYF; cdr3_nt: TGTGCCAGCAGCCGAGGACCTATTGAGACCCAGTACTTC
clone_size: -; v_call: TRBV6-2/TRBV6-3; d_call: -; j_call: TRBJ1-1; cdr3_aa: CASSFTVKPAFF; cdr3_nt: TGTGCCAGCAGCTTTACGGTCAAGCCAGCTTTCTTT
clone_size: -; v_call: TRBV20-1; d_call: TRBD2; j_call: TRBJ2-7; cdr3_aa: CSAREAGPSYEQYF; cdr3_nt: TGCAGTGCTAGAGAAGCGGGGCCTTCCTACGAGCAGTACTTC
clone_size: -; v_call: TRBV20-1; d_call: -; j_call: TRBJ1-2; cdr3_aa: CSSFLQGYYGYTF; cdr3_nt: TGCAGTTCCTTCCTTCAGGGTTACTATGGCTACACCTTC
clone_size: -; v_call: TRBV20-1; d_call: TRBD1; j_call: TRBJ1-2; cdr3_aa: CSAFGQGYGYTF; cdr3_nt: TGCAGTGCATTCGGACAGGGCTACGGCTACACCTTC
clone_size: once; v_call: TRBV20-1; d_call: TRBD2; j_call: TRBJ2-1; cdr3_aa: CSASPLTSDPYNEQFF; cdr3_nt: TGCAGTGCTAGCCCCTTGACTAGCGATCCCTACAATGAGCAGTTCTTC
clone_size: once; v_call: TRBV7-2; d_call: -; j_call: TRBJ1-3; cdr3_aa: CASRPRAAENTIYF; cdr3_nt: TGTGCCAGCAGACCTCGAGCGGCTGAGAACACCATATATTTT
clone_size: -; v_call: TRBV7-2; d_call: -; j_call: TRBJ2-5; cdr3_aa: CASSLQRNPQETQYF; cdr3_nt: TGTGCCAGCAGCTTACAACGAAATCCACAAGAGACCCAGTACTTC
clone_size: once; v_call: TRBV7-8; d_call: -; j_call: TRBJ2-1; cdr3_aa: CASSLGGTTGYNEQFF; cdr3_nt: TGTGCCAGCAGCTTAGGGGGGACAACGGGCTACAATGAGCAGTTCTTC
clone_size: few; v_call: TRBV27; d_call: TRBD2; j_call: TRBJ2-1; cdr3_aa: CASNTGLAKLNEQFF; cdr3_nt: TGTGCCAGCAACACGGGACTAGCGAAGTTAAATGAGCAGTTCTTC